This is a list of T cell receptor beta chains from one sample in a study of T cell repertoires in cytomegalovirus infection. TCRdb reprocessed the reads via MiXCR and lists one record per CDR3 protein. The data hold 80,000 or so distinct CDR3 sequences, with roughly a quarter observed a single time. These TCRs' antigens remain unknown. This specimen consisted of CD8+ T cells from cultured PBMCs, obtained from culture after CMV antigen stimulation. These receptors were taken from a human donor in good health (CMV status not recorded). Some clones in this sample may be carry-over from other donors' samples. CDR3s include the opening cysteine and the closing phenylalanine or tryptophan. The D gene is left open where the match is weak. Clone size appears in some rows only: once, few, many, or a class for an expanded clone.

V gene	J gene	clone size	D gene	CDR3 protein	CDR3 DNA
TRBV19	TRBJ2-1	many	-	CASSPVRGSLMGNEQFF	TGTGCCAGTAGTCCCGTAAGAGGGAGCCTCATGGGGAATGAGCAGTTCTTC
TRBV7-9	TRBJ2-1	many	TRBD2	CASSLVSGSNEQFF	TGTGCCAGCAGCTTAGTTAGCGGGAGCAATGAGCAGTTCTTC
TRBV27	TRBJ2-3	-	-	CASGSTDTQYF	TGTGCCAGCGGGAGCACAGATACGCAGTATTTT
TRBV6-9	TRBJ2-2	few	-	CATRSIAEARTGELFF	TGTGCCACCAGATCGATAGCGGAAGCGAGGACCGGGGAGCTGTTTTTT
TRBV5-6	TRBJ1-2	many	TRBD1	CASSLSTGVYGYTF	TGTGCCAGCAGCTTATCAACAGGGGTATATGGCTACACCTTC
TRBV29-1	TRBJ2-7	few	-	CSVEDRTDEQYF	TGCAGCGTTGAAGATCGGACCGACGAGCAGTACTTC
TRBV5-1	TRBJ1-4	few	-	CASMVGTATNEKLFF	TGCGCCAGCATGGTGGGGACTGCAACTAATGAAAAACTGTTTTTT
TRBV7-9	TRBJ2-3	-	TRBD2	CASSTRGSGVGTDTQYF	TGTGCCAGCAGCACCCGGGGTAGCGGGGTTGGTACAGATACGCAGTATTTT
TRBV7-9	TRBJ1-2	-	-	CASSLGDQVGYGYTF	TGTGCCAGCAGCTTAGGGGATCAGGTTGGCTATGGCTACACCTTC
TRBV7-3	TRBJ1-4	many	-	CASSPSGGPTNEKLFF	TGTGCCAGCAGCCCCTCCGGGGGGCCAACTAATGAAAAACTGTTTTTT
TRBV15	TRBJ2-3	-	-	CATSRGTGTDTQYF	TGTGCCACCAGCAGAGGAACCGGCACAGATACGCAGTATTTT
TRBV2	TRBJ2-5	-	-	CASSYTGPRGTAQYF	TGTGCCAGCAGTTACACCGGGCCTCGGGGGACGGCCCAGTACTTC
TRBV5-1	TRBJ2-7	-	TRBD1	CASSLLQTGNYEQYF	TGCGCCAGCAGCCTACTGCAGACAGGGAACTACGAGCAGTACTTC
TRBV6-2/TRBV6-3	TRBJ1-1	few	-	CASSWEVGSNTEAFF	TGTGCCAGCAGTTGGGAGGTTGGATCGAACACTGAAGCTTTCTTT
TRBV19	TRBJ2-5	few	-	CASSMGRWETQYF	TGTGCCAGTAGTATGGGTAGATGGGAGACCCAGTACTTC
TRBV27	TRBJ2-2	few	TRBD2	CASRPGLVSGELFF	TGTGCCAGCAGGCCGGGACTAGTTTCCGGGGAGCTGTTTTTT
TRBV5-5	TRBJ2-2	-	-	CASSFIGADTGELFF	TGTGCCAGCAGCTTTATAGGGGCGGACACCGGGGAGCTGTTTTTT
TRBV27	TRBJ2-5	many	-	CASSENSAVSEETQYF	TGTGCCAGCAGTGAGAATTCGGCCGTGTCTGAAGAGACCCAGTACTTC
TRBV7-9	TRBJ2-1	-	TRBD1	CASSQGQGANNEQFF	TGTGCCAGCAGCCAGGGACAGGGGGCGAACAATGAGCAGTTCTTC
TRBV7-3	TRBJ2-3	few	-	CASSPTPGTPTDTQYF	TGTGCCAGCAGCCCGACCCCCGGGACACCTACAGATACGCAGTATTTT
TRBV13	TRBJ1-1	once	-	CASSHRGGAAEAFF	TGTGCCAGCAGCCATCGTGGGGGAGCGGCTGAAGCTTTCTTT
TRBV5-6	TRBJ2-2	-	-	CASSSQGQGPGELFF	TGTGCCAGCAGCTCTCAGGGACAAGGGCCCGGGGAGCTGTTTTTT
TRBV7-2	TRBJ2-7	many	TRBD2	CASSFAGGSSYEQYF	TGTGCCAGCAGCTTTGCGGGAGGCAGCTCCTACGAGCAGTACTTC
TRBV5-4	TRBJ2-5	-	TRBD2	CAARTSGGGFQETQYF	TGTGCCGCACGAACTAGCGGGGGGGGTTTCCAAGAGACCCAGTACTTC
TRBV7-6	TRBJ1-4	many	-	CASSSRATVARRENEKLFF	TGTGCCAGCAGCTCCCGGGCGACAGTAGCGAGGAGGGAGAATGAAAAACTGTTTTTT
TRBV9	TRBJ2-3	many	TRBD2	CASSLSGRPDTQYF	TGTGCCAGCAGCCTAAGCGGGAGACCAGATACGCAGTATTTT
TRBV19	TRBJ2-5	-	TRBD1	CASRIRAGGRGETQYF	TGTGCCAGTAGGATACGGGCAGGGGGTAGAGGGGAGACCCAGTACTTC
TRBV27	TRBJ2-4	few	-	CASSPRAGALAKNIQYF	TGTGCCAGCAGTCCCCGAGCAGGGGCCTTAGCCAAAAACATTCAGTACTTC
TRBV25-1	TRBJ1-2	-	TRBD1	CASSESPEIIGGTGDLGYTF	TGTGCCAGCAGTGAATCTCCAGAAATAATTGGCGGGACAGGGGATCTTGGCTACACCTTC
TRBV30	TRBJ1-1	few	-	CAWLLGLNTEAFF	TGTGCCTGGCTACTGGGATTAAACACTGAAGCTTTCTTT
TRBV5-1	TRBJ1-1	few	TRBD1	CASSLPGTGNEAFF	TGCGCCAGCAGCTTGCCCGGGACAGGGAATGAAGCTTTCTTT
TRBV6-5	TRBJ1-1	few	-	CASRLNLATEAFF	TGTGCCAGCAGGCTAAACCTGGCTACTGAAGCTTTCTTT
TRBV12-3/TRBV12-4	TRBJ2-3	once	-	CASAIWDGQSTDTQYF	TGTGCCAGCGCCATCTGGGACGGCCAGTCCACAGATACGCAGTATTTT
TRBV11-3	TRBJ2-1	many	TRBD2	CASSPPGGWNEQFF	TGTGCCAGCAGCCCCCCCGGGGGGTGGAATGAGCAGTTCTTC
TRBV29-1	TRBJ2-4	many	-	CSVGSGVLDIQYF	TGCAGCGTTGGGTCAGGGGTTTTAGACATTCAGTACTTC
TRBV7-9	TRBJ1-5	many	-	CASSDGGQPQHF	TGTGCCAGCAGCGACGGGGGACAGCCCCAGCATTTT
TRBV7-9	TRBJ1-5	few	-	CASSLVSENQPQHF	TGTGCCAGCAGCTTAGTTTCCGAGAATCAGCCCCAGCATTTT
TRBV29-1	TRBJ2-7	-	-	CSVVDRTYEQYF	TGCAGCGTCGTAGACAGGACCTACGAGCAGTACTTC
TRBV7-6	TRBJ1-1	many	-	CASSLGSGATEAFF	TGTGCCAGCAGCTTAGGGTCTGGGGCCACTGAAGCTTTCTTT
TRBV11-3	TRBJ1-6	few	-	CASSYRDAPGSLHF	TGTGCCAGCAGTTACCGTGACGCCCCTGGATCCCTCCACTTT
TRBV7-9	TRBJ2-7	many	TRBD2	CASSSLLAGLPSSYEQYF	TGTGCCAGCAGCTCGCTACTAGCGGGCCTACCTTCCTCCTACGAGCAGTACTTC
TRBV7-4	TRBJ1-6	-	-	CASSREGSPLHF	TGTGCCAGCAGCCGGGAGGGATCACCCCTCCACTTT
TRBV9	TRBJ2-2	few	-	CASSVLLDTGELFF	TGTGCCAGCAGCGTATTACTGGACACCGGGGAGCTGTTTTTT
TRBV7-6	TRBJ2-7	few	TRBD2	CASSPPSAGGSSYEQYF	TGTGCCAGCAGCCCCCCATCCGCGGGGGGTAGCTCCTACGAGCAGTACTTC
TRBV29-1	TRBJ1-1	few	-	CSVEDPESTEAFF	TGCAGCGTTGAAGATCCCGAAAGCACTGAAGCTTTCTTT
TRBV30	TRBJ1-1	-	-	CAWRVELAEAFF	TGTGCCTGGAGGGTCGAGTTAGCTGAAGCTTTCTTT
TRBV4-1	TRBJ2-7	many	-	CASSQDTVRRLSYEQYF	TGCGCCAGCAGCCAAGATACCGTCAGGAGACTTTCCTACGAGCAGTACTTC
TRBV7-2	TRBJ2-7	many	TRBD2	CASSLAGTSGYSYEQYF	TGTGCCAGCAGCTTAGCTGGGACTAGCGGATACTCCTACGAGCAGTACTTC
TRBV6-6	TRBJ2-1	once	-	CASSSWSNNEQFF	TGTGCCAGCAGTTCTTGGAGCAACAATGAGCAGTTCTTC